The 9 T cell receptor beta chains reported below all come from one sample, sequenced in a study of cytomegalovirus exposure and HLA in healthy donors. The PCR made use of 60 Vbeta and 13 Jbeta primers. Measured with immunoSEQ multiplex PCR; TCRdb has only the in-frame clones, and not every one. The table includes under 200,000 clones, 78% detected once. Sequenced sample: PBMCs. These receptors were collected from a woman aged 25 to 45 in good health and CMV-seropositive.

The chain has TRBV7-2 and TRBJ2-1; weak D call: TRBD2 (5 bases). The length of the CDR3 is 15 residues. The germline V gene encodes CDR1 SGHTA and CDR2 FQGNSA. Between the trimmed V and J ends, which lost 5 bases and 9 bases, there was a span of 20 bases. This CDR3 reads CASSRGLSPTGEQFF. The DNA of the CDR3 is TGTGCCAGCAGCCGCGGGCTCTCCCCGACTGGTGAGCAGTTCTTC.

The chain uses TRBV5-6 and TRBJ1-2; D is undetermined. V was clipped by 4 bases and J by 2 bases, with 12 bases between them. Germline assignment: CDR1 SGHDT and CDR2 YYEEEE. This CDR3 has 14 amino acids. The DNA for the CDR3 is TGTGCCAGCAGCCCCAGGAGGCTCAACTATGGCTACACCTTC. Translating gives CASSPRRLNYGYTF.

There are a few counts of this clone. This chain joins TRBV6-4 and TRBJ2-6; TRBD2 agrees at 10 bases. The ends lost 7 bases at V and 4 bases at J; junction bases unmatched: 19. This CDR3 is 20 amino acids long. The germline V gene encodes CDR1 MRHNA and CDR2 SNTAGT. The CDR3: CASNVTSSGRALWGANVLTF. For the CDR3, the DNA is TGTGCCAGCAACGTGACCTCTAGCGGGAGAGCGCTTTGGGGGGCCAACGTCCTGACTTTC.

The chain has TRBV27 and TRBJ1-2; D is ambiguous. Germline CDR1 and CDR2: MNHEY and SMNVEV (reference sequence). V lost 0 bases to trimming and J lost 4 bases, with 6 bases between them. The CDR3 is 13 residues long. DNA for the CDR3: TGTGCCAGCAGTTTATCCCCAGGCTATGGCTACACCTTC. The encoded protein is CASSLSPGYGYTF.

The chain carries TRBV14 and TRBJ1-1; unclear D gene. The CDR3 has 11 amino acids. Between the trimmed V and J ends, which lost 1 base and 12 bases, there was a span of 9 bases. CDR1 is SGHDN and CDR2 is FVKESK in the germline V gene. The DNA of the CDR3 is TGTGCCAGCAGCCAAGGGCGGGATACTTTCTTT. Translated, it gives CASSQGRDTFF.

V is TRBV7-9 and J is TRBJ2-7; 12 nucleotides match TRBD2. The germline CDR1 and CDR2 sequences are SEHNR and FQNEAQ (reference sequence). The CDR3 length is 15 residues. The ends lost 0 bases at V and 4 bases at J; junction bases unmatched: 1. The CDR3 DNA reads TGTGCCAGCAGCTTAGCGACTAGCGGGAGATACGAGCAGTACTTC. It translates to CASSLATSGRYEQYF.

The chain has TRBV15 and TRBJ2-7, with D perhaps TRBD1 (5 bases). The CDR3 extends over 15 amino acids. The V gene's germline CDR1 is LNHNV and CDR2 YYDKDF (reference sequence). The ends were cut back, 3 bases at V and 0 bases at J, with 12 bases in the middle. The CDR3, as DNA: TGTGCCACCAGCAGGGAACCAGGGCCCTCCTACGAGCAGTACTTC. This gives the protein CATSREPGPSYEQYF. Drawing the rest from reference TRBV15 and TRBJ2-7, the complete variable domain is DAMVIQNPRYQVTQFGKPVTLSCSQTLNHNVMYWYQQKSSQAPKLLFHYYDKDFNNEADTPDNFQSRRPNTSFCFLDIRSPGLGDTAMYLCATSREPGPSYEQYFGPGTRLTVT.

The CDR3 sequence is CASSFPAGLPEQFF. In DNA, the CDR3 is TGTGCCAGCAGTTTCCCAGCGGGACTACCTGAGCAGTTCTTC. This rearrangement joins TRBV28 to TRBJ2-1, with 7 bases matching TRBD2. The CDR3 extends over 14 amino acids. Per the germline V gene, CDR1 is MDHEN and CDR2 is SYDVKM. Trimming removed 3 bases from V and 9 bases from J; junction bases left unmatched: 8.

The chain joins TRBV7-2 to TRBJ1-2; D not certain. CDR1 and CDR2 (germline): SGHTA, FQGNSA. CDR3 length: 15 residues. V lost 4 bases and J lost 1, with 13 bases in between. DNA for the CDR3: TGTGCCAGCAGCTCCAACACCCGATATAACTATGGCTACACCTTC. It codes for CASSSNTRYNYGYTF.